This TCR beta chain was recorded in a study of blood T cell repertoires in COVID-19. For the study at large: COVID-19 samples collected from the United States, Italy and Spain covered acute and convalescent phases. T cells, B-cell-depleted T cells, or PBMCs supplied cDNA or gDNA.

This clone came up once. Authors' processing steps: Scientists estimated how many nucleated cells there were by amplifying reference gene primers. The protocol was immunoSEQ multiplex PCR, while the TCRdb copy is restricted to in-frame clones and leaves out a portion. V and J calls and clone size are given by that table; D and trimming were obtained from the DNA. The repertoire includes over 150,000 clones, around 81% of them detected once, and roughly 10% sits in the top ten. The germline V gene has CDR1 MNHEY and CDR2 SMNVEV (reference sequence). This CDR3 is built from 16 residues. V trimming: 6 bases; J trimming: 1 base; junction bases outside the gene matches: 7.

This chain uses TRBV27 with TRBJ2-2; 8 bases are shared with TRBD1. The receptor comes from a man in his 70s with active or convalescent COVID-19. Source material: peripheral blood. As DNA, the CDR3 is TGTGCCAGCAGGGGGCAGGGGGCATGGAACACCGGGGAGCTGTTTTTT. Residues: CASRGQGAWNTGELFF.